This paragraph reports one T cell receptor (beta chain). The data belong to a study of blood T cell repertoires in COVID-19. Study background: The United States, Italy and Spain were the sources of the acute and convalescent COVID-19 samples. The analysed material was cDNA or gDNA that came from T cells, B-cell-depleted T cells, or PBMCs.

This CDR3 region has 14 residues. The V and J ends lost 4 bases and 2 bases respectively, with 12 bases between them. CDR1 and CDR2 from the germline V gene are MNHEY and SVGAGI. In the study's own analysis: From reference gene primer amplification, estimates of nucleated cell counts were derived. Measured with immunoSEQ multiplex PCR; TCRdb has only the in-frame clones, and not every one. V and J calls and clone size are as listed in that table; D and trimming were resolved from the DNA. Counted here are about 57,000 clones, about 81% occurring once; the ten biggest clones make up about 20%. The source is a woman aged 55-70 years with acute or convalescent COVID-19. The material sequenced was peripheral blood. The chain uses TRBV6-5 and TRBJ2-7; TRBD2 is a possible D gene (6 bases). This CDR3 reads CASSSGDATYEQYF. The DNA of the CDR3 is TGTGCCAGCAGTTCGGGGGACGCTACCTACGAGCAGTACTTC.